The rows below give T cell receptor beta chains drawn from one sample of a study of blood T cell repertoires in COVID-19. Sequencing was performed with immunoSEQ multiplex PCR; in TCRdb, only in-frame clones are kept and a portion is missing. Here the sample spans hundreds of thousands of clones, approximately 81% being singletons. Sequencing was carried out using peripheral blood. Receptors were obtained from a woman older than 75 with acute or convalescent COVID-19. CDR3s include the opening cysteine and the closing phenylalanine or tryptophan. D genes are given only for firm matches. Clone size is not always given. Where it is, it says once, few, many or a class for expanded clones.

V gene: TRBV5-1; D gene: TRBD2; clone size: few; J gene: TRBJ2-1; CDR3 DNA: TGCGCCAGCAGCCTTAGCGGGGGCTCCTACAATGAGCAGTTCTTC; CDR3 protein: CASSLSGGSYNEQFF
V gene: TRBV4-1; D gene: TRBD2; clone size: .; J gene: TRBJ2-5; CDR3 DNA: TGCGCCAGCAGCCAAGCTGGCGGGAGCCAAGAGACCCAGTACTTC; CDR3 protein: CASSQAGGSQETQYF
V gene: TRBV3-1/TRBV3-2; D gene: TRBD1; clone size: .; J gene: TRBJ2-2; CDR3 DNA: TGTGCCAGCAGCCCCACAAGGGGGACAGGAGACGGAACCGGGGAGCTGTTTTTT; CDR3 protein: CASSPTRGTGDGTGELFF
V gene: TRBV5-1; D gene: .; clone size: .; J gene: TRBJ2-2; CDR3 DNA: TGCGCCAGCAGCATCGGGACAACGAACACCGGGGAGCTGTTTTTT; CDR3 protein: CASSIGTTNTGELFF
V gene: TRBV6-5; D gene: TRBD1; clone size: .; J gene: TRBJ1-1; CDR3 DNA: TGTGCCAGCGGGGACAGGGGAAACACTGAAGCTTTCTTT; CDR3 protein: CASGDRGNTEAFF
V gene: TRBV18; D gene: .; clone size: .; J gene: TRBJ1-3; CDR3 DNA: TGTGCCAGCTCACCTAACAGCTTATCCTCTGGAAACACCATATATTTT; CDR3 protein: CASSPNSLSSGNTIYF
V gene: TRBV9; D gene: .; clone size: few; J gene: TRBJ1-6; CDR3 DNA: TGTGCCAGCAGCGACGGGAATTCACCCCTCCACTTT; CDR3 protein: CASSDGNSPLHF
V gene: TRBV7-2; D gene: TRBD2; clone size: .; J gene: TRBJ2-1; CDR3 DNA: TGTGCCAGCAGCTTGCAAGCGGGGGGCCCCCCCTACAATGAGCAGTTCTTC; CDR3 protein: CASSLQAGGPPYNEQFF
V gene: TRBV3-1/TRBV3-2; D gene: .; clone size: .; J gene: TRBJ2-7; CDR3 DNA: TGTGCCAGCAGCCAAGGAGGCGTCCTAACCGAGCAGTACTTC; CDR3 protein: CASSQGGVLTEQYF
V gene: TRBV5-1; D gene: .; clone size: .; J gene: TRBJ2-2; CDR3 DNA: TGCGCCAGCAGCTTGGGCGGGGTCACGAAAACCGGGGAGCTGTTTTTT; CDR3 protein: CASSLGGVTKTGELFF
V gene: TRBV3-1/TRBV3-2; D gene: .; clone size: .; J gene: TRBJ1-1; CDR3 DNA: TGTGCCAGCAGCCAAGCTGGGCAGGGTGGAGCTTTCTTT; CDR3 protein: CASSQAGQGGAFF
V gene: TRBV27; D gene: TRBD1; clone size: .; J gene: TRBJ1-4; CDR3 DNA: TGTGCCAGCAGTTCTCCGGGACAGGGCCTTAATGAAAAACTGTTTTTT; CDR3 protein: CASSSPGQGLNEKLFF
V gene: TRBV7-8; D gene: TRBD1; clone size: .; J gene: TRBJ1-1; CDR3 DNA: TGTGCCAGCAGCTTGGAGGGGGCGGGCACTGAAGCTTTCTTT; CDR3 protein: CASSLEGAGTEAFF
V gene: TRBV5-1; D gene: TRBD1; clone size: .; J gene: TRBJ1-5; CDR3 DNA: TGCGCCAGCAGCCCGGGACAGGGCCACAATCAGCCCCAGCATTTT; CDR3 protein: CASSPGQGHNQPQHF
V gene: TRBV5-1; D gene: TRBD1; clone size: .; J gene: TRBJ2-6; CDR3 DNA: TGCGCCAGCAGCCCGGGACAGGGGGCGAGGGGGGCCAACGTCCTGACTTTC; CDR3 protein: CASSPGQGARGANVLTF
V gene: TRBV2; D gene: .; clone size: .; J gene: TRBJ1-6; CDR3 DNA: TGTGCCAGCAGTGGACGGGAAGGGCGTAGTGATTCACCCCTCCACTTT; CDR3 protein: CASSGREGRSDSPLHF
V gene: TRBV7-2; D gene: TRBD1; clone size: .; J gene: TRBJ1-2; CDR3 DNA: TGTGCCAGCAGCTTAGCCTGGACAGGAGAGGGTGGCTACACCTTC; CDR3 protein: CASSLAWTGEGGYTF
V gene: TRBV9; D gene: .; clone size: .; J gene: TRBJ1-2; CDR3 DNA: TGTGCCAGCAGCGTAGACGGAGGACTTTTTCTCGGCTACACCTTC; CDR3 protein: CASSVDGGLFLGYTF
V gene: TRBV27; D gene: TRBD2; clone size: .; J gene: TRBJ2-3; CDR3 DNA: TGTGCCAGCAGTGTACGAGCGGGGGGGACTAGCACAGATACGCAGTATTTT; CDR3 protein: CASSVRAGGTSTDTQYF
V gene: TRBV7-3; D gene: TRBD1; clone size: .; J gene: TRBJ1-6; CDR3 DNA: TGTGCCAGCAGCTTAAGGGACAGTGATAATTCACCCCTCCACTTT; CDR3 protein: CASSLRDSDNSPLHF
V gene: TRBV3-1/TRBV3-2; D gene: .; clone size: .; J gene: TRBJ1-3; CDR3 DNA: TGTGCCAGCAGCACCCCGGGGGGAGTCTCTGGAAACACCATATATTTT; CDR3 protein: CASSTPGGVSGNTIYF
V gene: TRBV10-3; D gene: .; clone size: .; J gene: TRBJ2-3; CDR3 DNA: TGTGCCATCAGTGTATTACACCCCACAGATACGCAGTATTTT; CDR3 protein: CAISVLHPTDTQYF
V gene: TRBV5-1; D gene: TRBD1; clone size: .; J gene: TRBJ1-3; CDR3 DNA: TGCGCCAGCAGCCGGGGTAGGACAGGGTCTGGAAACACCATATATTTT; CDR3 protein: CASSRGRTGSGNTIYF
V gene: TRBV13; D gene: TRBD1; clone size: once; J gene: TRBJ1-5; CDR3 DNA: TGTGCCAGCAGCTTAGGCGGGACAGCCCCTGGGCCCCAGCATTTT; CDR3 protein: CASSLGGTAPGPQHF
V gene: TRBV5-1; D gene: .; clone size: .; J gene: TRBJ1-1; CDR3 DNA: TGCGCCAGCCGTTTCGGGGGGAATATGAACACTGAAGCTTTCTTT; CDR3 protein: CASRFGGNMNTEAFF
V gene: TRBV7-2; D gene: TRBD1; clone size: once; J gene: TRBJ1-6; CDR3 DNA: TGTGCCAGCAGCTTAGACAGGGGGGCGGTTTTACCCCTCCACTTT; CDR3 protein: CASSLDRGAVLPLHF
V gene: TRBV24-1; D gene: .; clone size: few; J gene: TRBJ1-5; CDR3 DNA: TGTGCCACCAGTGATACCGACAGTCCAAATCAGCCCCAGCATTTT; CDR3 protein: CATSDTDSPNQPQHF
V gene: TRBV19; D gene: .; clone size: .; J gene: TRBJ2-5; CDR3 DNA: TGTGCCAGTAGTCTCGGAGGCGGTGAAGAGACCCAGTACTTC; CDR3 protein: CASSLGGGEETQYF
V gene: TRBV7-9; D gene: TRBD1; clone size: .; J gene: TRBJ1-2; CDR3 DNA: TGTGCCAGCAGCTCCATCGGACAGGGGGATTATGGCTACACCTTC; CDR3 protein: CASSSIGQGDYGYTF
V gene: TRBV6-5; D gene: .; clone size: .; J gene: TRBJ2-2; CDR3 DNA: TGTGCCAGCAGGCGACAAGGAGGCACCGGGGAGCTGTTTTTT; CDR3 protein: CASRRQGGTGELFF
V gene: TRBV6-5; D gene: .; clone size: .; J gene: TRBJ1-1; CDR3 DNA: TGTGCCAGCATCCTTCGAGGGGGGAACACTGAAGCTTTCTTT; CDR3 protein: CASILRGGNTEAFF
V gene: TRBV11-2; D gene: .; clone size: .; J gene: TRBJ2-7; CDR3 DNA: TGTGCCAGCAGCGGCAAAGGGAGACTCGAGCAGTACTTC; CDR3 protein: CASSGKGRLEQYF
V gene: TRBV5-1; D gene: TRBD1; clone size: few; J gene: TRBJ1-2; CDR3 DNA: TGCGCCAGCAGCTTGAGGCAGGGGGAAGAAGGCTACACCTTC; CDR3 protein: CASSLRQGEEGYTF
V gene: TRBV3-1/TRBV3-2; D gene: TRBD2; clone size: .; J gene: TRBJ2-5; CDR3 DNA: TGTGCCAGCCGACACTCGCGGGGGGCGGGTGAGACCCAGTACTTC; CDR3 protein: CASRHSRGAGETQYF
V gene: TRBV19; D gene: TRBD1; clone size: .; J gene: TRBJ1-2; CDR3 DNA: TGTGCCAGTAGTCGGCAGGACAGGGTCTATGGCTACACCTTC; CDR3 protein: CASSRQDRVYGYTF
V gene: TRBV11-2; D gene: TRBD1; clone size: .; J gene: TRBJ1-2; CDR3 DNA: TGTGCCAGCAGCTTAGGGACAGGGTACGGCTACACCTTC; CDR3 protein: CASSLGTGYGYTF
V gene: TRBV10-3; D gene: .; clone size: .; J gene: TRBJ2-3; CDR3 DNA: TGTGCCAGCGGAATAGTTGCTGGGGGGGCCTCTAGCACAGATACGCAGTATTTT; CDR3 protein: CASGIVAGGASSTDTQYF
V gene: TRBV7-2; D gene: TRBD2; clone size: .; J gene: TRBJ2-1; CDR3 DNA: TGTGCCAGCAGCAGACGGACTAGCGGGGGCTATTACTACAATGAGCAGTTCTTC; CDR3 protein: CASSRRTSGGYYYNEQFF
V gene: TRBV2; D gene: .; clone size: .; J gene: TRBJ2-4; CDR3 DNA: TGTGCCAGCTCCTTTAAAGCCAAAAACATTCAGTACTTC; CDR3 protein: CASSFKAKNIQYF
V gene: TRBV19; D gene: TRBD2; clone size: .; J gene: TRBJ2-1; CDR3 DNA: TGTGCCAGTCGGGGGTGGCGGGGGGCGGCTGAGCAGTTCTTC; CDR3 protein: CASRGWRGAAEQFF
V gene: TRBV28; D gene: TRBD1; clone size: .; J gene: TRBJ1-2; CDR3 DNA: TGTGCCAGCAGTGCCCCGGACAGGGACTATGGCTACACCTTC; CDR3 protein: CASSAPDRDYGYTF
V gene: TRBV11-2; D gene: .; clone size: .; J gene: TRBJ2-5; CDR3 DNA: TGTGCCAGCACCAAGGATCGGGGGGCCAAAGAGACCCAGTACTTC; CDR3 protein: CASTKDRGAKETQYF
V gene: TRBV28; D gene: TRBD1; clone size: few; J gene: TRBJ2-1; CDR3 DNA: TGTGCCAGCAGTCTTTCGGGGACAGGGGGAATCAATGAGCAGTTCTTC; CDR3 protein: CASSLSGTGGINEQFF
V gene: TRBV5-6; D gene: .; clone size: .; J gene: TRBJ1-4; CDR3 DNA: TGTGCCAGCAGCGGCGATACAGGGTTGGGTGAAAAACTGTTTTTT; CDR3 protein: CASSGDTGLGEKLFF
V gene: TRBV7-2; D gene: .; clone size: .; J gene: TRBJ1-1; CDR3 DNA: TGTGCCAGCAGCTCCATGAAAGGCGGTGAAGCTTTCTTT; CDR3 protein: CASSSMKGGEAFF
V gene: TRBV19; D gene: .; clone size: .; J gene: TRBJ1-1; CDR3 DNA: TGTGCCAGTAAAGTTACTTCGGTCACTGAAGCTTTCTTT; CDR3 protein: CASKVTSVTEAFF
V gene: TRBV7-9; D gene: TRBD1; clone size: .; J gene: TRBJ1-1; CDR3 DNA: TGTGCCAGCAGCCCGGACAGGCCTAACACTGAAGCTTTCTTT; CDR3 protein: CASSPDRPNTEAFF
V gene: TRBV15; D gene: .; clone size: few; J gene: TRBJ1-2; CDR3 DNA: TGTGCCACCAGCAGAGATCGTGGGACAACCAGTGGCTACACCTTC; CDR3 protein: CATSRDRGTTSGYTF
V gene: TRBV3-1/TRBV3-2; D gene: .; clone size: .; J gene: TRBJ2-5; CDR3 DNA: TGTGCCAGCAGCACCACACGGGGGTTAGAGACCCAGTACTTC; CDR3 protein: CASSTTRGLETQYF
V gene: TRBV6-6; D gene: .; clone size: .; J gene: TRBJ2-3; CDR3 DNA: TGTGCCATAGCCCCCCGCGAGCTACCCGCACCAGATACGCAGTATTTT; CDR3 protein: CAIAPRELPAPDTQYF
V gene: TRBV14; D gene: .; clone size: .; J gene: TRBJ2-7; CDR3 DNA: TGTGCCAGCAGCCCCCGAACCGGCTCCTACGAGCAGTACTTC; CDR3 protein: CASSPRTGSYEQYF
V gene: TRBV7-8; D gene: .; clone size: .; J gene: TRBJ1-1; CDR3 DNA: TGTGCCAGCAGCTTAGAGACAGCGAACACTGAAGCTTTCTTT; CDR3 protein: CASSLETANTEAFF
V gene: TRBV6-6; D gene: .; clone size: .; J gene: TRBJ2-7; CDR3 DNA: TGTGCCAGCAGTCCCGCAGCCTACGAGCAGTACTTC; CDR3 protein: CASSPAAYEQYF